This T cell receptor beta chain was found in a study of early T cells in non-severe SARS-CoV-2 infection. The wider study: Bulk RNA taken from unsorted whole blood was sequenced, leaving chains unpaired. Notes on the study in general: Matching against VDJdb likely underestimated virus-specific expansions, favoring anti-spike CD8.

Unique molecular identifiers were added to individual cDNA molecules. TCRdb reprocessed the 5' RACE reads via MiXCR and lists one record per CDR3 protein. Among 85,000 to 100,000 distinct CDR3 sequences listed, about 11% were seen once. The germline V gene encodes CDR1 LGHDT and CDR2 YNNKEL (reference sequence). Trimming removed 2 bases from V and 2 bases from J; junction bases left unmatched: 3. The CDR3 sequence is 16 residues long. Notes on this clonotype: Its antigen is as yet unknown.

The rearrangement uses TRBV3-1 and TRBJ1-2; 12 nucleotides match TRBD1. The specimen comprised whole blood, sampled at baseline. The TCR originated in an adult who was a healthcare worker with PCR-confirmed SARS-CoV-2 infection or an uninfected control (not recorded which). CDR3 in DNA: TGTGCCAGCAGCCAACAGGGACAGGGGGCGAACTATGGCTACACCTTC. Amino acids: CASSQQGQGANYGYTF.